The 9 T cell receptor beta chains presented below share a single source sample, sequenced in a study of metastatic and nonmetastatic thyroid tumors. Ahead of thyroid surgery, no patient had received treatment of any kind. TCRdb re-called the PCR reads via MiXCR. The data show 70,000 or so clones, 12% to 15% seen once. Sequenced material: blood. The receptors were gathered from a male donor with papillary thyroid cancer or a benign thyroid nodule (not recorded which). Some clones in this sample may be carry-over from other donors' samples.

A few counts support this clone. The rearrangement uses TRBV12-3 or TRBV12-4 and TRBJ2-7, with 7 nucleotides matching TRBD1. The CDR3 is 13 residues long. Trimming cost V 5 bases and J 6 bases; bases outside gene matches: 7. The CDR3 DNA is TGTGCCAGCAGTCCCAGGACAGGTCGCGAGCAGTACTTC. It codes for CASSPRTGREQYF.

This clone was observed at least ten times. The V and J genes are TRBV6-1 and TRBJ1-5; TRBD1 is a possible D gene (5 bases). The V gene lost 6 bases and the J gene lost 6 bases, with 21 bases spanning the gap. Per germline, CDR1 MNHNS and CDR2 SASEGT. The CDR3 is made up of 16 amino acids. Here the CDR3 DNA reads TGTGCCAGCAGCGGGGGGTCCGGGGCCCCGCTTCAGCCCCAGCATTTT. Protein product: CASSGGSGAPLQPQHF.

This clone has a count of ten or more. Other DNA sequences of this sample code for an identical CDR3. V usage is TRBV6-1 and J usage is TRBJ1-5, with D unresolved. Germline loops: CDR1 MNHNS, CDR2 SASEGT. V was cut by 6 bases and J by 0 bases, with 12 bases left in between. CDR3 size: 15 residues. CDR3 residues: CASRSSGYSNQPQHF. The CDR3 bases are TGTGCCAGCAGGAGCTCAGGATATAGCAATCAGCCCCAGCATTTT.

This clone was counted ten times or more. The chain combines TRBV9 with TRBJ2-1, with 9 positions matching TRBD2. J lost 10 bases, V lost 0 bases, and 8 bases had no gene match. CDR3 length: 15 amino acids. CDR1 SGDLS and CDR2 YYNGEE come from the germline V gene. The CDR3 DNA reads as TGTGCCAGCAGCGTAGACCAGCGGGAGGACGTGGAGCAGTTCTTC. Translation gives CASSVDQREDVEQFF.

This clone was found a few times. This rearrangement joins TRBV10-3 to TRBJ1-2; D uncertain. The CDR3 has 16 residues. Germline V CDR1 and CDR2: ENHRY, SYGVKD. The V end was cut by 5 bases, the J end by 6 bases, with 22 bases between. CDR3 sequence reads: CAISQYPGVSPNGYTF. Here the CDR3 DNA reads TGTGCCATCAGTCAGTACCCCGGTGTTTCTCCTAATGGCTACACCTTC.

This chain links TRBV20-1 with TRBJ2-3, with 11 bases fitting TRBD2. CDR3 length: 20 amino acids. Germline loops: CDR1 DFQATT, CDR2 SNEGSKA (reference sequence). Losses at the gene ends were 0 bases for V and 0 bases for J; bases not matched to a gene: 14. The CDR3 here is CSARDLRVELAGGSTDTQYF. The CDR3 DNA follows: TGCAGTGCTAGAGATTTGCGGGTAGAGCTAGCGGGAGGAAGCACAGATACGCAGTATTTT.

Of note for this clone: A junction end diverges from the germline sequence, so it may reflect a read error. The chain couples TRBV4-3 to TRBJ2-7, with D hard to call. CDR1 LGHNA and CDR2 YSLEER come from the germline V gene. The CDR3 has 14 residues. This CDR3 is CASNQAVVVYEQYF. The CDR3 DNA reads TGCGCCAGCAACCAAGCAGTAGTGGTCTACGAGCAGTACTTC.

The table lists this clone with many counts. The CDR3 loop reads CASAAPGLRRGTQYF. CDR3 DNA: TGTGCCAGCGCTGCCCCGGGACTGCGGCGAGGTACGCAGTATTTT. The chain joins TRBV28 to TRBJ2-3; D might be TRBD2 (6 bases). The CDR3 runs 15 residues. The germline V and J ends were trimmed by 8 bases and 8 bases, with 23 bases remaining between them. Germline lookup yields CDR1 MDHEN and CDR2 SYDVKM.

With respect to this clone: The junction and the germline gene differ at one end; a read error may be behind it. This chain uses TRBV4-2 with TRBJ2-7; possibly TRBD1 for D (5 bases). This CDR3 region has 13 residues. CDR1 is LGHNA, CDR2 YNFKEQ, per germline. The CDR3 loop reads CASIQGSSYDQYF. The CDR3 coding sequence is TGTGCCAGCATCCAGGGCAGCTCCTACGATCAGTACTTC.